The subject of this entry is one TCR beta chain. Its antigen is undetermined. 13 Jbeta primers and 60 Vbeta primers were used for the PCR. Sequencing was performed with immunoSEQ multiplex PCR; in TCRdb, only in-frame clones are kept and a portion is missing. The sample yields some 120,000 clones, roughly 80% seen once. The sample originates from a study of cytomegalovirus exposure and HLA in healthy donors. Study-wide results and limits: Using the classifier, cytomegalovirus status was reportedly diagnosed with high specificity and sensitivity. Sequencing likely produced, as an artifact, a cluster of highly shared sequence variants.

Germline assignment: CDR1 LNHDA and CDR2 SQIVND (reference sequence). The CDR3 is 15 residues long. The junction had 4 bases not matched to a gene; V was cut back by 3 bases and J by 4 bases. The receptor comes from a man aged 35-49 years in good health and CMV-seronegative. The chain is built from TRBV19 and TRBJ2-3; 10 bases fit TRBD1. Sequenced: PBMCs. CDR3 protein: CASSMDRGGPDTQYF. The CDR3, as DNA: TGTGCCAGTAGTATGGACAGGGGGGGGCCAGATACGCAGTATTTT.